Listed here are 22 T cell receptor beta chains from one sample, sequenced in a study of T cells after yellow fever vaccination. MiXCR was run by TCRdb on the 5' RACE reads, yielding one entry per CDR3 protein. The data hold roughly 310,000 distinct CDR3 sequences, with more than 8.5% observed a single time. This sample comprised PBMCs, obtained on the day of the first yellow fever vaccination. Receptor source: a man between 18 and 35 years old who received the YFV17D yellow fever vaccine.

This clonotype has a count of ten or more. This chain joins TRBV12-3 or TRBV12-4 and TRBJ1-6; D is possibly TRBD1 (5 bases). Trimming pared 3 bases from V and 10 bases from J, leaving 13 bases between. The CDR3 is 14 residues long. The CDR3 loop is CASSLMGRGSPLHF. CDR3 nucleotides: TGTGCCAGCAGTTTGATGGGGCGCGGGTCACCCCTCCACTTT.

The chain is built from TRBV4-2 and TRBJ2-3, with D perhaps TRBD1 or TRBD2 (6 bases each). Trimming took off 1 base at V and 1 base at J, with 15 bases between the two ends. Germline assignment: CDR1 LGHNA and CDR2 YNFKEQ. This CDR3 is 17 amino acids long. Here the CDR3 reads CASSQVGGLVGTDTQYF. For the CDR3, the DNA is TGTGCCAGCAGCCAAGTGGGGGGCCTAGTGGGCACAGATACGCAGTATTTT.

The rearrangement joins TRBV11-3 to TRBJ2-1; D is unresolved. From germline, CDR1 is SGHNT and CDR2 YENEEA. The CDR3 is made up of 13 amino acids. The V end was cut by 5 bases, the J end by 7 bases, with 12 bases between. CDR3 amino acids: CASSPSGWNEQFF. The CDR3 bases are TGTGCCAGCAGCCCCTCCGGGTGGAATGAGCAGTTCTTC. The full variable domain, with the rest looked up from reference TRBV11-3 and TRBJ2-1, is EAGVVQSPRYKIIEKKQPVAFWCNPISGHNTLYWYLQNLGQGPELLIRYENEEAVDDSQLPKDRFSAERLKGVDSTLKIQPAELGDSAVYLCASSPSGWNEQFFGPGTRLTVL.

In this sample, this clonotype turned up once. A read error may produce the germline difference seen at one junction end. CDR3 coding DNA: TGTGCCAGCAGCCATGGACAGGGATACGAGCAGTGCTTC. It is translated as CASSHGQGYEQCF. This sequence joins TRBV7-2 and TRBJ2-7; 8 bases map to TRBD1. Germline CDR1 SGHTA, CDR2 FQGNSA. The CDR3 contains 13 residues.

In nucleotides, the CDR3 is TGTGCCAGCAGTTACTTCGTCGGCAGGGGTATTGACTATGGCTACACCTTC. Protein: CASSYFVGRGIDYGYTF. The rearrangement links TRBV6-5 to TRBJ1-2; D perhaps matches TRBD1 (6 bases). Germline V gives CDR1 MNHEY, CDR2 SVGAGI. CDR3 length: 17 residues. V lost 1 base and J lost 3, with 18 bases in between.

This clonotype was seen at least ten times. This rearrangement joins TRBV6-1 to TRBJ2-3, with TRBD1 matching over 10 bases. Germline lookup yields CDR1 MNHNS and CDR2 SASEGT. The CDR3 is 16 amino acids. V gave up 5 bases and J gave up 4 bases; unmatched junction bases: 9. CDR3 sequence reads: CASSKQPGQGSDTQYF. The CDR3 nucleotides read TGTGCCAGCAGTAAACAGCCGGGACAGGGGTCAGATACGCAGTATTTT.

This clonotype turned up a few times. The chain recombines TRBV6-6 with TRBJ2-3; D gene ambiguous. Per the germline V gene, CDR1 is MNHNY and CDR2 is SVGAGI (reference sequence). The CDR3 spans 12 residues. The V and J ends lost 3 bases and 5 bases respectively, with 6 bases between them. The CDR3 sequence is CASSYRGDTQYF. CDR3 coding DNA: TGTGCCAGCAGTTATAGAGGAGATACGCAGTATTTT.

This clonotype has a handful of counts. The chain employs TRBV5-1 and TRBJ1-5; 7 bases are shared with TRBD1. This CDR3 has 13 amino acids. CDR1 is SGHRS and CDR2 is YFSETQ in the germline V gene. The V gene end was trimmed by 7 bases and the J gene end by 4 bases; junction bases not matched to a gene: 5. The CDR3 region is CASRTGVNQPQHF. The DNA for the CDR3 is TGCGCCAGCCGAACAGGGGTGAATCAGCCCCAGCATTTT.

The gene calls are TRBV2 and TRBJ1-1; the match to TRBD1 covers 8 bases. Trimming took 6 bases from V and 6 from J; bases not matched to a gene: 6. Germline V gene data show CDR1 as SNHLY and CDR2 as FYNNEI. The CDR3 contains 13 residues. The CDR3 coding sequence is TGTGCCAGCAGAAAAACAGGGGGGGCTGAAGCTTTCTTT. This encodes CASRKTGGAEAFF. Full variable domain (missing parts from reference TRBV2 and TRBJ1-1): EPEVTQTPSHQVTQMGQEVILRCVPISNHLYFYWYRQILGQKVEFLVSFYNNEISEKSEIFDDQFSVERPDGSNFTLKIRSTKLEDSAMYFCASRKTGGAEAFFGQGTRLTVV.

The J gene is TRBJ2-7, the V gene TRBV11-2, with a weak D call TRBD2 (6 bases). V lost 6 bases and J 2 bases, leaving 20 bases between the germline ends. The V gene's germline CDR1 is SGHAT and CDR2 FQNNGV. The CDR3 sequence is 16 residues long. The CDR3 DNA reads TGTGCCAGCAGACATTACCGTCGGCGGGACCCCTACGAGCAGTACTTC. Its translation is CASRHYRRRDPYEQYF.

V and J are TRBV12-3 or TRBV12-4 and TRBJ2-3; TRBD2 matches 15 bases. V was pared by 4 bases and J by 1 base, with 0 bases of the junction left unmatched. The length of the CDR3 is 16 residues. The CDR3 DNA reads as TGTGCCAGCAGTTGGACTAGCGGGGGGGGCACAGATACGCAGTATTTT. As protein: CASSWTSGGGTDTQYF.

Only a few counts were recorded for this clonotype. The J gene is TRBJ1-1, the V gene TRBV5-6; TRBD1 aligns across 8 bases. Germline trimming cut 4 bases from V and 7 bases from J; bases unmatched to any gene: 6. Germline lookup yields CDR1 SGHDT and CDR2 YYEEEE. The CDR3 is 13 amino acids. The CDR3 DNA sequence: TGTGCCAGCAGCCGAGACAGGGGCGGTGAAGCTTTCTTT. Translated, it gives CASSRDRGGEAFF. Full variable domain (outside the CDR3, taken from reference TRBV5-6 and TRBJ1-1): DAGVTQSPTHLIKTRGQQVTLRCSPKSGHDTVSWYQQALGQGPQFIFQYYEEEERQRGNFPDRFSGHQFPNYSSELNVNALLLGDSALYLCASSRDRGGEAFFGQGTRLTVV.

This rearrangement joins TRBV21-1 to TRBJ2-1; TRBD2, the table's D call, was not compared with the DNA. TRBV21-1 is labeled a pseudogene. This CDR3 is 15 amino acids long. The CDR3 nucleotides read TGTGCCAGCAGCAGGTTAGGGCTTCCCTACAATGAGCAGTTCTTC. The encoded protein is CASSRLGLPYNEQFF.

The V gene is TRBV20-1, the J gene TRBJ2-3; D not certain. The CDR3 runs to 16 residues. Germline assignment: CDR1 DFQATT and CDR2 SNEGSKA (reference sequence). Trimming removed 8 bases from V and 5 bases from J, with 26 bases in between. The CDR3 sequence: CSITPRARYNIDTQYF. DNA for the CDR3: TGCAGTATCACCCCCCGGGCCCGATATAACATAGATACGCAGTATTTT.

The V and J genes are TRBV29-1 and TRBJ2-3; D not certain. The CDR3 has 14 residues. Germline V gene sequence: CDR1 SQVTM, CDR2 ANQGSEA. V was trimmed by 6 bases and J by 2 bases, leaving 15 bases between them. CDR3 residues: CSVADGEFTDTQYF. In nucleotides, the CDR3 is TGCAGCGTCGCCGACGGAGAGTTCACAGATACGCAGTATTTT.

This sequence joins TRBV29-1 and TRBJ2-3, with D possibly being TRBD1 or TRBD2 (6 bases each). Germline lookup yields CDR1 SQVTM and CDR2 ANQGSEA. There are 14 residues in the CDR3. With 4 bases removed from V and 2 bases from J, the gap between germline ends came to 13 bases. CDR3 sequence: CSVAGAGNTDTQYF. DNA of the CDR3: TGCAGCGTTGCGGGGGCGGGAAACACAGATACGCAGTATTTT.

The sample holds many counts of this clonotype. This chain uses TRBV29-1 with TRBJ2-2; D may be TRBD1 (6 bases). CDR1 SQVTM and CDR2 ANQGSEA come from the germline V gene. V was clipped by 3 bases and J by 8 bases, with 13 bases between them. The CDR3 loop spans 13 amino acids. In nucleotides, the CDR3 is TGCAGCGTTGATTCTACAGGGACAGGGGAGCTGTTTTTT. Translated: CSVDSTGTGELFF.

In its sample, this clonotype was seen a few times. The chain joins TRBV12-3 or TRBV12-4 to TRBJ2-1, with TRBD2 identical over 7 bases. This CDR3 has 15 amino acids. The trim removed 6 bases at V and 4 bases at J, leaving 9 bases unmatched. Written as DNA, the CDR3 is TGTGCCAGCAGCTCGCTAGCGGAGACTTACAATGAGCAGTTCTTC. Amino acid sequence: CASSSLAETYNEQFF.

This clonotype was counted only a few times. The gene calls are TRBV20-1 and TRBJ1-5; maybe TRBD1 (5 bases). V was pared by 5 bases and J by 0 bases, with 20 bases between. This CDR3 is built from 17 residues. Germline values: CDR1 DFQATT, CDR2 SNEGSKA (reference sequence). The CDR3 reads CSAHTDGGKYSNQPQHF. In DNA, the CDR3 is TGCAGTGCTCATACCGACGGGGGGAAGTATAGCAATCAGCCCCAGCATTTT.

The V and J genes are TRBV7-8 and TRBJ2-2; 11 positions agree with TRBD1. CDR1 and CDR2 (germline): SGHVS, FQNEAQ. V was pared by 5 bases and J by 3 bases, with 2 bases of the junction left unmatched. This CDR3 has 15 amino acids. The CDR3 loop reads CASSGQGADTGELFF. For the CDR3, the DNA is TGTGCCAGCAGCGGACAGGGGGCTGACACCGGGGAGCTGTTTTTT. The complete variable domain, with remaining parts taken from reference TRBV7-8 and TRBJ2-2, reads GAGVSQSPRYKVAKRGQDVALRCDPISGHVSLFWYQQALGQGPEFLTYFQNEAQLDKSGLPSDRFFAERPEGSVSTLKIQRTQQEDSAVYLCASSGQGADTGELFFGEGSRLTVL.

The chain combines TRBV12-3 or TRBV12-4 with TRBJ2-5; D possibly corresponds to TRBD1 (6 bases). This CDR3 has 14 residues. With 7 bases removed from V and 3 bases from J, the gap between germline ends came to 15 bases. The CDR3 DNA reads TGTGCCAGCACCCTTGACAGGTCGGAAGAGACCCAGTACTTC. It translates to CASTLDRSEETQYF.

The chain joins TRBV6-5 to TRBJ1-2, with 7 bases aligning to TRBD1. There are 15 residues in the CDR3. Germline CDR1 MNHEY, CDR2 SVGAGI. Unmatched junction bases numbered 9, after V lost 6 bases and J lost 2 bases. The CDR3 coding sequence is TGTGCCAGCAGCTACAGGGGACAGCCCAACTATGGCTACACCTTC. Protein product: CASSYRGQPNYGYTF.